The 30 T cell receptor beta chains reported below all come from one sample, sequenced in a study of early T cells in non-severe SARS-CoV-2 infection (dated by TCRdb to the early 2020s). The receptor library was made with 5' RACE. Instrument used: NextSeq 500. TCRdb trimmed the raw reads at Q25, called clones with MiXCR and kept productive beta chains. Rows are unified per CDR3 protein, each entry keeping the most common DNA and genes. Here the sample has fewer than 50,000 distinct CDR3 sequences; approximately 4% occur a single time. The ten most abundant clones make up about 3% of the sample. The sample comprised whole blood. The receptor set was obtained from an adult who was a healthcare worker with PCR-confirmed SARS-CoV-2 infection or an uninfected control (not recorded which).

This clonotype appeared many times. V is TRBV12-3 or TRBV12-4 and J is TRBJ2-1, with a weak D call TRBD2 (5 bases). The CDR3 is made up of 14 amino acids. The V gene lost 3 bases and the J gene lost 3 bases, with 9 bases spanning the gap. CDR3 region: CASSLRVGYNEQFF. The CDR3 DNA reads TGTGCCAGCAGTTTGAGGGTGGGCTACAATGAGCAGTTCTTC.

This clonotype came up many times. V and J are TRBV29-1 and TRBJ2-7; D is possibly TRBD1 (5 bases). Per the germline V gene, CDR1 is SQVTM and CDR2 is ANQGSEA. V was clipped by 2 bases and J by 0 bases, with 5 bases between them. This CDR3 region has 12 residues. The CDR3 protein is CSVEQGSYEQYF. The CDR3 nucleotides read TGCAGCGTTGAACAGGGCTCCTACGAGCAGTACTTC.

This clonotype was counted a few times. The CDR3, as DNA: TGTGCCAGCGCGAACGGGGTCAAGCAGTACTTC. Translation gives CASANGVKQYF. The chain couples TRBV2 to TRBJ2-7; tentative D call: TRBD2 (5 bases). This CDR3 contains 11 residues. V lost 8 bases and J lost 8, with 13 bases in between. The germline V gene encodes CDR1 SNHLY and CDR2 FYNNEI.

This clonotype was recorded at least ten times. V usage is TRBV5-1 and J usage is TRBJ1-5; D is ambiguous. This CDR3 spans 14 amino acids. The V end was cut by 0 bases, the J end by 5 bases, with 9 bases between. Germline CDR1 and CDR2: SGHRS and YFSETQ. This chain's CDR3 is CASSLDGQDQPQHF. The DNA for the CDR3 is TGCGCCAGCAGCTTGGACGGGCAGGATCAGCCCCAGCATTTT.

This clonotype was seen ten or more times. The chain links TRBV11-2 to TRBJ2-3, with unresolved D. The CDR3 sequence is 12 residues long. V lost 5 bases to trimming and J lost 2 bases, with 5 bases between them. CDR1 is SGHAT and CDR2 is FQNNGV in the germline V gene. This CDR3 is CASSLNTDTQYF. For the CDR3, the DNA is TGTGCCAGCAGCCTTAACACAGATACGCAGTATTTT.

The table lists this clonotype with many counts. The chain joins TRBV5-1 to TRBJ2-1, with TRBD1 matching over 7 bases. The CDR3 spans 15 residues. V gave up 0 bases and J gave up 3 bases; unmatched junction bases: 3. Per the germline V gene, CDR1 is SGHRS and CDR2 is YFSETQ. The CDR3 spells CASSLAGTVYNEQFF. The CDR3 coding sequence is TGCGCCAGCAGCTTGGCCGGGACAGTCTACAATGAGCAGTTCTTC.

This clonotype appeared many times. The rearrangement joins TRBV20-1 to TRBJ2-5; D unresolved. The CDR3 contains 11 residues. Germline CDR1 reads DFQATT; CDR2 reads SNEGSKA (reference sequence). The V and J ends lost 5 bases and 5 bases respectively, with 9 bases between them. CDR3 residues: CSARPLETQYF. CDR3 in DNA: TGCAGTGCTCGACCCCTGGAGACCCAGTACTTC.

This clonotype was recorded many times. The chain couples TRBV7-9 to TRBJ1-1; D gene ambiguous. Trimming cost V 11 bases and J 1 base, with 5 bases left between them. There are 10 residues in the CDR3. Looked up from germline, CDR1 is SEHNR and CDR2 is FQNEAQ (reference sequence). The CDR3 sequence is CARENTEAFF. DNA for the CDR3: TGTGCCCGGGAGAACACTGAAGCTTTCTTT.

This clonotype was seen many times. The chain joins TRBV4-1 to TRBJ2-7; D is perhaps TRBD1 or TRBD2 (6 bases each). CDR3 length equals 15 residues. V was cut by 0 bases and J by 2 bases, with 11 bases left in between. Per germline, CDR1 MGHRA and CDR2 YSYEKL. CDR3 in amino acids: CASSQEGGSAYEQYF. Here the CDR3 DNA reads TGCGCCAGCAGCCAAGAAGGGGGGAGCGCCTACGAGCAGTACTTC.

This clonotype was recorded at least ten times. V gene TRBV15 combines with J gene TRBJ1-5, with 9 nucleotides matching TRBD1. With V trimmed by 3 bases and J by 4 bases, 16 bases remained unmatched. The CDR3 consists of 19 residues. The germline V gene encodes CDR1 LNHNV and CDR2 YYDKDF (reference sequence). The CDR3 coding sequence is TGTGCCACCAGCAGTGGATTGGGGACAGGGTATCGTGGGAATCAGCCCCAGCATTTT. The encoded protein is CATSSGLGTGYRGNQPQHF. The full variable domain, with the rest looked up from reference TRBV15 and TRBJ1-5, is DAMVIQNPRYQVTQFGKPVTLSCSQTLNHNVMYWYQQKSSQAPKLLFHYYDKDFNNEADTPDNFQSRRPNTSFCFLDIRSPGLGDTAMYLCATSSGLGTGYRGNQPQHFGDGTRLSIL.

This clonotype was observed at least ten times. The chain uses TRBV23-1 and TRBJ2-7; the D call may be TRBD1 or TRBD2 (5 bases each). TRBV23-1 is noted as an ORF with a role that remains uncertain. This CDR3 is 14 amino acids long. Trimming pared 7 bases from V and 5 bases from J, leaving 18 bases between. The CDR3, as DNA: TGCGCCAGCACCCATGGGACCACTCCTAACGAGCAGTACTTC. Amino acids: CASTHGTTPNEQYF.

Many counts were recorded for this clonotype. The chain has TRBV4-1 and TRBJ1-6; tentatively, D is TRBD1 (5 bases). In germline, CDR1 is MGHRA, CDR2 YSYEKL. The CDR3 is 17 residues long. Trimming shortened V by 1 base and J by 7 bases, and 17 bases separated the two germline ends. The CDR3 region is CASSQAEGIGDNSPLHF. Written as DNA, the CDR3 is TGCGCCAGCAGCCAAGCGGAGGGGATAGGGGACAATTCACCCCTCCACTTT.

This clonotype was recorded at least ten times. The J gene is TRBJ1-2, the V gene TRBV6-1; possible D gene TRBD1, 6 bases. This CDR3 is 16 amino acids long. Looked up from germline, CDR1 is MNHNS and CDR2 is SASEGT. The V end lost 3 bases, the J end lost 4 bases, and 18 bases lay between the germline ends. CDR3 DNA sequence: TGTGCCAGCAGTGAGAGGGCCGGGGGCTACGTCTATGGCTACACCTTC. The encoded protein is CASSERAGGYVYGYTF.

V is TRBV29-1 and J is TRBJ2-2; D is unresolved. The germline V and J ends were trimmed by 4 bases and 6 bases, with 9 bases remaining between them. This CDR3 is 12 amino acids long. Germline CDR1 SQVTM, CDR2 ANQGSEA. CDR3 DNA: TGCAGCGTTGGGTTGGCCGCCGGGGAGCTGTTTTTT. Its protein is CSVGLAAGELFF.

This clonotype was seen ten or more times. The gene calls are TRBV19 and TRBJ2-7, with D unresolved. Germline CDR1 is LNHDA and CDR2 is SQIVND (reference sequence). V shed 2 bases and J shed 0 bases, with 8 bases lying between them. The CDR3 loop spans 14 amino acids. The CDR3 reads CASSISDNSYEQYF. CDR3 coding DNA: TGTGCCAGTAGTATAAGTGACAACTCCTACGAGCAGTACTTC.

This clonotype was detected many times. The chain uses TRBV5-1 and TRBJ2-2; no clear D gene. V was shortened by 1 base and J by 1 base, with 8 bases between the two germline ends. The CDR3 length is 15 residues. CDR1 and CDR2 from the germline V gene are SGHRS and YFSETQ. The CDR3 loop reads CASSLLRQNTGELFF. The CDR3 region has the DNA TGCGCCAGCAGCTTGTTGCGGCAGAACACCGGGGAGCTGTTTTTT. The full variable domain, completed using reference TRBV5-1 and TRBJ2-2, is KAGVTQTPRYLIKTRGQQVTLSCSPISGHRSVSWYQQTPGQGLQFLFEYFSETQRNKGNFPGRFSGRQFSNSRSEMNVSTLELGDSALYLCASSLLRQNTGELFFGEGSRLTVL.

There are many counts of this clonotype. At one of its ends the junction is not consistent with the germline gene, which may arise from a read error. The CDR3 reads CASSRRTGNAGELFF. The CDR3 nucleotides are TGTGCCAGCAGCCGTCGGACAGGGAACGCCGGGGAGCTGTTTTTT. The rearrangement links TRBV14 to TRBJ2-2, with 8 bases fitting TRBD1. The CDR3 is 15 residues long. Germline V gene sequence: CDR1 SGHDN, CDR2 FVKESK. The full variable domain, rest sourced from reference TRBV14 and TRBJ2-2, is EAGVTQFPSHSVIEKGQTVTLRCDPISGHDNLYWYRRVMGKEIKFLLHFVKESKQDESGMPNNRFLAERTGGTYSTLKVQPAELEDSGVYFCASSRRTGNAGELFFGEGSRLTVL.

This clonotype occurred many times. V gene TRBV20-1 combines with J gene TRBJ1-6; no clear D. The CDR3 has 14 amino acids. The V gene's germline CDR1 is DFQATT and CDR2 SNEGSKA (reference sequence). V was cut by 6 bases and J by 8 bases, with 17 bases left in between. The CDR3 spells CSARPPNSDSPLHF. DNA of the CDR3: TGCAGTGCCCGGCCCCCAAATTCGGATTCACCCCTCCACTTT.

The rearrangement uses TRBV6-1 and TRBJ2-7; D not resolved. V lost 0 bases and J lost 3, with 12 bases in between. This CDR3 is built from 15 residues. CDR1 and CDR2 from the germline V gene are MNHNS and SASEGT. The CDR3 nucleotides are TGTGCCAGCAGTGAAGCGCACCGCCCTTACTACGAGCAGTACTTC. It is translated as CASSEAHRPYYEQYF.

This clonotype has only one observation. The gene calls are TRBV11-3 and TRBJ2-3; TRBD2 matches 12 bases. In germline, CDR1 is SGHNT, CDR2 YENEEA. CDR3 size: 18 residues. Trimming at V came to 0 bases and at J to 2 bases, leaving 6 bases not matched to a gene. CDR3 region: CASSLDFGTSGYTDTQYF. The CDR3 DNA is TGTGCCAGCAGCTTAGACTTTGGGACTAGCGGGTACACAGATACGCAGTATTTT.

At least ten counts were recorded for this clonotype. This CDR3 reads CASSGGTAVLETQYF. The CDR3 DNA follows: TGTGCCAGCAGCGGAGGGACAGCTGTGCTAGAGACCCAGTACTTC. The chain links TRBV9 to TRBJ2-5; 7 bases map to TRBD1. Germline CDR1 SGDLS, CDR2 YYNGEE. V shed 3 bases and J 4 bases; nucleotides not matched to a gene: 9. The CDR3 sequence is 15 residues long. The full variable domain, in which reference TRBV9 and TRBJ2-5 provide the parts outside the CDR3, is DSGVTQTPKHLITATGQRVTLRCSPRSGDLSVYWYQQSLDQGLQFLIQYYNGEERAKGNILERFSAQQFPDLHSELNLSSLELGDSALYFCASSGGTAVLETQYFGPGTRLLVL.

The table lists this clonotype with many counts. V gene TRBV27 combines with J gene TRBJ1-5; maybe TRBD1 (5 bases). Germline V lookup: CDR1 MNHEY, CDR2 SMNVEV (reference sequence). The V end lost 5 bases, the J end lost 4 bases, and 9 bases lay between the germline ends. There are 13 residues in the CDR3. CDR3: CASSLRENQPQHF. The CDR3 region has the DNA TGTGCCAGCAGTCTCAGGGAGAATCAGCCCCAGCATTTT.

At least ten counts were recorded for this clonotype. V is TRBV5-6 and J is TRBJ2-5; TRBD2 matches at 13 bases. After removal of 4 bases from V and 6 bases from J, the junction contained 3 bases not matched to a gene. The V gene's germline CDR1 is SGHDT and CDR2 YYEEEE. This CDR3 spans 14 amino acids. The CDR3 sequence: CASSPGLAGKTQYF. In DNA form, the CDR3 reads TGTGCCAGCAGCCCGGGACTAGCGGGGAAGACCCAGTACTTC. Full variable domain (missing parts from reference TRBV5-6 and TRBJ2-5): DAGVTQSPTHLIKTRGQQVTLRCSPKSGHDTVSWYQQALGQGPQFIFQYYEEEERQRGNFPDRFSGHQFPNYSSELNVNALLLGDSALYLCASSPGLAGKTQYFGPGTRLLVL.

The sample holds a few counts of this clonotype. This rearrangement joins TRBV9 to TRBJ2-1; perhaps TRBD1 as D (6 bases). The V gene lost 4 bases and the J gene lost 7 bases, with 18 bases spanning the gap. The V gene's germline CDR1 is SGDLS and CDR2 YYNGEE. This CDR3 has 15 amino acids. The chain's CDR3 is CASSPQGHGRNEQFF. CDR3 coding DNA: TGTGCCAGCAGCCCGCAGGGACACGGCAGAAATGAGCAGTTCTTC. Complete variable domain (other parts from reference TRBV9 and TRBJ2-1): DSGVTQTPKHLITATGQRVTLRCSPRSGDLSVYWYQQSLDQGLQFLIQYYNGEERAKGNILERFSAQQFPDLHSELNLSSLELGDSALYFCASSPQGHGRNEQFFGPGTRLTVL.

This clonotype was picked up many times. The CDR3, as DNA: TGTGCCAGCAGCTTTGGACTAGCGGGAGGCCCTTTGGGTGAGCAGTTCTTC. Its translation: CASSFGLAGGPLGEQFF. This rearrangement joins TRBV7-8 to TRBJ2-1; 14 positions match TRBD2. Per the germline V gene, CDR1 is SGHVS and CDR2 is FQNEAQ. The junction had 10 bases not matched to a gene; V was cut back by 3 bases and J by 9 bases. This CDR3 has 17 residues.

This clonotype has ten or more counts. The chain has TRBV11-2 and TRBJ2-6; TRBD1 is a possible D gene (5 bases). Germline CDR1 SGHAT, CDR2 FQNNGV. This CDR3 has 17 residues. The ends were cut back, 5 bases at V and 1 base at J, with 15 bases in the middle. The chain's CDR3 is CASSPTQGQSGANVLTF. The DNA for the CDR3 is TGTGCCAGCAGCCCGACGCAGGGTCAGTCTGGGGCCAACGTCCTGACTTTC.

This clonotype was observed many times. The chain joins TRBV7-6 to TRBJ2-1, with TRBD2 matching 14 bases. From germline, CDR1 is SGHVS and CDR2 FNYEAQ. The V segment lost 5 bases and the J segment 9 bases; nucleotides outside the gene matches: 6. The CDR3 is made up of 15 amino acids. The CDR3 DNA reads TGTGCCAGCAGCGGGGGACTAGCGGGAGACAGTGAGCAGTTCTTC. Translating gives CASSGGLAGDSEQFF.

This chain links TRBV11-2 with TRBJ2-5; TRBD2 might be the D (6 bases). The CDR3 runs to 14 residues. The V end was cut by 6 bases, the J end by 0 bases, with 11 bases between. Germline values: CDR1 SGHAT, CDR2 FQNNGV. The CDR3 loop is CASSSRGYQETQYF. CDR3 DNA sequence: TGTGCCAGCAGTTCGCGGGGCTACCAAGAGACCCAGTACTTC.

Only a few counts were recorded for this clonotype. The chain carries TRBV20-1 and TRBJ2-7; D is perhaps TRBD1 or TRBD2 (5 bases each). This CDR3 contains 14 residues. Trimming stripped 6 bases from V and 0 bases from J, with 15 bases between. Germline CDR1 is DFQATT and CDR2 is SNEGSKA (reference sequence). CDR3 protein: CSATGTAGSYEQYF. CDR3 sequence (DNA): TGCAGTGCCACCGGGACGGCGGGCTCCTACGAGCAGTACTTC.

The sample holds many counts of this clonotype. The chain has TRBV25-1 and TRBJ2-7, with D perhaps given as TRBD1 or TRBD2 (7 bases each). This CDR3 has 11 residues. CDR1 MGHDK and CDR2 SYGVNS come from the germline V gene. V was cut by 8 bases and J by 7 bases, with 12 bases left in between. The CDR3 nucleotides read TGTGCCAGCCAGGGGGGAGGGGAGCAGTACTTC. Amino acid sequence: CASQGGGEQYF.